This T cell receptor (beta chain) was profiled in a study of shared clonotypes between healthy human individuals. Study-level points and caveats: When compared with the clonotypes that were shared by all four sorted-subset donors, the non-shared clonotypes turned out to have lower generation probabilities.

This clone was detected once. The antigen remains unidentified. Some clones are missing from TCRdb's copy, which holds only in-frame ones; the method was immunoSEQ multiplex PCR. The data hold about 2.4 million clones, with more than 85% observed a single time. The CDR3 has 18 residues. The V end lost 0 bases, the J end lost 2 bases, and 16 bases lay between the germline ends. CDR1 is SEHNR and CDR2 is FQNEAQ in the germline V gene (reference sequence). This TCR derives from a man aged 18 to 30 in good health. Some clones in this sample may be carry-over from other donors' samples. The chain carries TRBV7-9 and TRBJ2-2; D is unclear. Sequencing used naive CD4+ T cells from PBMCs. Indicated subset: CD45RA+ positively selected. CDR3 sequence reads: CASSLASIGTVNTGELFF. The CDR3, as DNA: TGTGCCAGCAGCTTAGCCTCCATAGGCACGGTTAACACCGGGGAGCTGTTTTTT. The full variable domain, with the rest looked up from reference TRBV7-9 and TRBJ2-2, is DTGVSQNPRHKITKRGQNVTFRCDPISEHNRLYWYRQTLGQGPEFLTYFQNEAQLEKSRLLSDRFSAERPKGSFSTLEIQRTEQGDSAMYLCASSLASIGTVNTGELFFGEGSRLTVL.